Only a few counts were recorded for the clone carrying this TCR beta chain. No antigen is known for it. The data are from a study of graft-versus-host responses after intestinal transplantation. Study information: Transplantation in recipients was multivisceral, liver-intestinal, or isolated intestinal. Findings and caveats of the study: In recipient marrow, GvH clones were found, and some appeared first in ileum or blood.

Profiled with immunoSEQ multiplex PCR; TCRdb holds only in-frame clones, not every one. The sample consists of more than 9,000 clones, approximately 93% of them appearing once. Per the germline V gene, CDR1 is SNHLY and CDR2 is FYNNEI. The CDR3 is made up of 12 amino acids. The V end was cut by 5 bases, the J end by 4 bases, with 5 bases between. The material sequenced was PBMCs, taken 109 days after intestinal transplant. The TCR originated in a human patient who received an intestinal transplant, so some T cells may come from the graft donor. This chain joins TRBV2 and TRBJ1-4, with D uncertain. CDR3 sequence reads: CASSWGNEKLFF. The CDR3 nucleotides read TGTGCCAGCAGTTGGGGTAATGAAAAACTGTTTTTT.